The 30 T cell receptor beta chains below were found in one sample sequenced in a study of blood T cell repertoires in COVID-19. Here immunoSEQ multiplex PCR was the method, and the copy in TCRdb shows in-frame clones only, minus some. The table records about 220,000 clones, over 75% of them present only once. The specimen sequenced was PBMCs or T cells enriched from blood (not recorded which). The origin of the receptors is a woman aged 55 to 70 who had recovered from COVID-19.

This clone came up once. CDR3 loop: CASSYWGRVGNTIYF. CDR3 sequence (DNA): TGTGCCAGCAGTTACTGGGGCAGGGTAGGAAACACCATATATTTT. The V and J genes are TRBV6-5 and TRBJ1-3; tentative D call: TRBD1 (5 bases). Trimming pared 1 base from V and 4 bases from J, leaving 11 bases between. Germline CDR1 MNHEY, CDR2 SVGAGI. The CDR3 contains 15 residues.

This clone was detected only a few times. The genes are TRBV7-9 and TRBJ1-2, with TRBD1 matching 7 bases. Trimming at V came to 6 bases and at J to 8 bases, leaving 6 bases not matched to a gene. The CDR3 contains 12 residues. Germline V gene sequence: CDR1 SEHNR, CDR2 FQNEAQ (reference sequence). The CDR3 is CASSTGALGYTF. CDR3 DNA: TGTGCCAGCAGTACAGGGGCGCTCGGCTACACCTTC.

The chain recombines TRBV5-1 with TRBJ2-1; TRBD2 aligns across 9 bases. This CDR3 comprises 19 residues. After removal of 0 bases from V and 2 bases from J, the junction contained 12 bases not matched to a gene. Germline V gives CDR1 SGHRS, CDR2 YFSETQ. The chain's CDR3 is CASSLDGAGSGGPYNEQFF. In nucleotides, the CDR3 is TGCGCCAGCAGCTTGGATGGGGCCGGTAGCGGGGGACCCTACAATGAGCAGTTCTTC.

This rearrangement joins TRBV29-1 to TRBJ1-3; possible D gene TRBD1, 6 bases. The CDR3 totals 14 residues. CDR1 is SQVTM, CDR2 ANQGSEA, per germline. V lost 4 bases, J lost 0 bases, and 10 bases lay in between. CDR3 in DNA: TGCAGCGTTGCCCAGGGGACCTCTGGAAACACCATATATTTT. The encoded protein is CSVAQGTSGNTIYF.

The J gene is TRBJ2-5, the V gene TRBV7-9; 13 bases fit TRBD2. CDR3 length: 15 amino acids. Germline V gene sequence: CDR1 SEHNR, CDR2 FQNEAQ (reference sequence). The ends lost 5 bases at V and 5 bases at J; junction bases unmatched: 5. The DNA for the CDR3 is TGTGCCAGCAGCCCGGGACTAGCGGGGAAGGAGACCCAGTACTTC. This sequence encodes CASSPGLAGKETQYF.

The count of this clone is one. V gene TRBV30 combines with J gene TRBJ2-1, with a weak D call TRBD1 (6 bases). V gave up 2 bases and J gave up 0 bases, with 8 bases separating them. The CDR3 extends over 14 amino acids. Germline CDR1 is GTSNPN and CDR2 is SVGIG (reference sequence). This chain's CDR3 is CAWSRGYSYNEQFF. The CDR3 DNA reads as TGTGCCTGGAGTAGGGGGTACTCCTACAATGAGCAGTTCTTC.

The chain carries TRBV9 and TRBJ1-5; possibly TRBD1 for D (5 bases). The CDR3 has 14 amino acids. Trimming took off 4 bases at V and 4 bases at J, with 12 bases between the two ends. From germline, CDR1 is SGDLS and CDR2 YYNGEE. CDR3 coding DNA: TGTGCCAGCAGCCCCGACAGCCTTAATCAGCCCCAGCATTTT. It yields the protein CASSPDSLNQPQHF. The full variable domain, in which reference TRBV9 and TRBJ1-5 provide the parts outside the CDR3, is DSGVTQTPKHLITATGQRVTLRCSPRSGDLSVYWYQQSLDQGLQFLIQYYNGEERAKGNILERFSAQQFPDLHSELNLSSLELGDSALYFCASSPDSLNQPQHFGDGTRLSIL.

The chain joins TRBV19 to TRBJ1-5; 9 bases are a match to TRBD1. Germline loops: CDR1 LNHDA, CDR2 SQIVND (reference sequence). The CDR3 extends over 13 amino acids. With 8 bases clipped from V and 7 bases from J, the junction kept 6 bases outside the gene matches. This CDR3 is CASEDRGGQPQHF. The CDR3 DNA is TGTGCCAGTGAGGACAGGGGAGGACAGCCCCAGCATTTT.

This clone came up a few times. The chain carries TRBV2 and TRBJ1-5; D is perhaps TRBD1 (5 bases). The V and J ends lost 2 bases and 9 bases respectively, with 17 bases between them. The germline V gene has CDR1 SNHLY and CDR2 FYNNEI. CDR3 size: 15 residues. The CDR3 DNA is TGTGCCAGCAGTGAACAGGCCGCGGGGGGAGGGCCCCAGCATTTT. The encoded protein is CASSEQAAGGGPQHF.

The V call is TRBV4-2, the J call TRBJ2-7, with D perhaps TRBD1 (6 bases). From germline, CDR1 is LGHNA and CDR2 YNFKEQ. Trimming cost V 1 base and J 4 bases, with 11 bases left between them. This CDR3 has 14 amino acids. The CDR3 nucleotides read TGTGCCAGCAGCCAAGTGGACAGAGTTTACGAGCAGTACTTC. Its translation: CASSQVDRVYEQYF.

This clone appeared a single time. This rearrangement joins TRBV7-9 to TRBJ1-1, with 8 bases identical to TRBD1. The CDR3 runs 15 residues. Germline values: CDR1 SEHNR, CDR2 FQNEAQ (reference sequence). After removal of 4 bases from V and 0 bases from J, the junction contained 4 bases not matched to a gene. In DNA, the CDR3 is TGTGCCAGCAGCTCCCACAGGGGGGTGAACACTGAAGCTTTCTTT. The encoded protein is CASSSHRGVNTEAFF.

The rearrangement uses TRBV15 and TRBJ2-3, with 10 bases lining up with TRBD2. The germline V gene encodes CDR1 LNHNV and CDR2 YYDKDF (reference sequence). This CDR3 region has 15 residues. With V trimmed by 2 bases and J by 6 bases, 5 bases remained unmatched. The CDR3 nucleotides read TGTGCCACCAGCAGACTAGCGGGAGAGTCGGATACGCAGTATTTT. Translating gives CATSRLAGESDTQYF.

J is TRBJ2-7 and V is TRBV12-3 or TRBV12-4; D unclear. The CDR3 is 13 amino acids. The ends were cut back, 8 bases at V and 0 bases at J, with 11 bases in the middle. CDR3: CASRNDISYEQYF. The CDR3 DNA is TGTGCCAGCCGAAACGACATCTCCTACGAGCAGTACTTC.

DNA of the CDR3: TGTGCCACCAGTGACCCCGATGTATGCCGCGCCGCGAACACCGGGGAGCTGTTTTTT. Translating it yields CATSDPDVCRAANTGELFF. V gene TRBV24-1 combines with J gene TRBJ2-2; D gene unclear. V lost 4 bases to trimming and J lost 0 bases, with 20 bases between them. The CDR3 totals 19 residues. The germline V gene encodes CDR1 KGHDR and CDR2 SFDVKD.

The chain combines TRBV6-5 with TRBJ1-2, with 7 bases identical to TRBD1. The CDR3 consists of 14 residues. The germline V gene encodes CDR1 MNHEY and CDR2 SVGAGI. V gave up 0 bases and J gave up 2 bases; unmatched junction bases: 0. This CDR3 is CASSYSTGNYGYTF. The DNA for the CDR3 is TGTGCCAGCAGTTACTCGACAGGGAACTATGGCTACACCTTC.

DNA for the CDR3: TGTGCCAGCTCACCTATGGTGACAGTCGCGAACACCGGGGAGCTGTTTTTT. Translating gives CASSPMVTVANTGELFF. V usage is TRBV18 and J usage is TRBJ2-2; possibly TRBD1 for D (5 bases). V was trimmed by 3 bases and J by 0 bases, leaving 14 bases between them. Germline CDR1 and CDR2: KGHSH and LQKENI. CDR3 length: 17 residues.

J is TRBJ2-3 and V is TRBV6-5, with TRBD2 matching 7 bases. This CDR3 is 16 amino acids long. With 0 bases clipped from V and 7 bases from J, the junction kept 10 bases outside the gene matches. Germline CDR1 and CDR2: MNHEY and SVGAGI. The CDR3 protein is CASSYSGPSGLHTQYF. The CDR3 coding sequence is TGTGCCAGCAGTTACTCGGGGCCTAGCGGTTTGCATACGCAGTATTTT.

This sequence joins TRBV5-1 and TRBJ2-1, with D unclear. Between the trimmed V and J ends, which lost 1 base and 9 bases, there was a span of 17 bases. Looked up from germline, CDR1 is SGHRS and CDR2 is YFSETQ. CDR3 length equals 15 residues. The CDR3, as DNA: TGCGCCAGCAGCTTGACCCATAGCCGGGTTAGTGAGCAGTTCTTC. Translating it yields CASSLTHSRVSEQFF.

This sequence joins TRBV7-2 and TRBJ1-1; TRBD1 matches at 7 bases. The CDR3 sequence is 14 residues long. The V segment lost 6 bases and the J segment 4 bases; nucleotides outside the gene matches: 8. Germline assignment: CDR1 SGHTA and CDR2 FQGNSA. This CDR3 reads CASSGQAVGTEAFF. The CDR3, as DNA: TGTGCCAGCAGTGGACAGGCGGTGGGCACTGAAGCTTTCTTT.

CDR3 protein: CASNRRGGGELFF. CDR3 DNA sequence: TGTGCCAGCAACCGACGAGGGGGCGGGGAGCTGTTTTTT. The chain combines TRBV6-5 with TRBJ2-2; tentatively, D is TRBD1 (6 bases). Per germline, CDR1 MNHEY and CDR2 SVGAGI. V shed 7 bases and J shed 7 bases, with 13 bases lying between them. The CDR3 consists of 13 residues.

This clone was detected once. This chain links TRBV6-5 with TRBJ1-5; possible D gene TRBD1, 5 bases. The germline V gene encodes CDR1 MNHEY and CDR2 SVGAGI. The germline V and J ends were trimmed by 5 bases and 4 bases, with 15 bases remaining between them. CDR3 length: 15 amino acids. CDR3 region: CASSPPGGRNQPQHF. In nucleotides, the CDR3 is TGTGCCAGCAGTCCTCCGGGGGGACGAAATCAGCCCCAGCATTTT.

The chain uses TRBV7-9 and TRBJ2-1; tentatively, D is TRBD1 (5 bases). CDR3 size: 15 residues. The V and J ends lost 0 bases and 6 bases respectively, with 12 bases between them. Germline V gene sequence: CDR1 SEHNR, CDR2 FQNEAQ (reference sequence). Here the CDR3 reads CASSLAMGRFNEQFF. The CDR3 DNA reads TGTGCCAGCAGCTTAGCGATGGGGCGCTTCAATGAGCAGTTCTTC.

The rearrangement links TRBV6-5 to TRBJ1-1; no clear D. From germline, CDR1 is MNHEY and CDR2 SVGAGI. V was shortened by 6 bases and J by 5 bases, with 19 bases between the two germline ends. CDR3 size: 15 residues. The CDR3 sequence: CASRPNEAGWTEAFF. The CDR3 nucleotides are TGTGCCAGCAGGCCAAATGAGGCCGGGTGGACTGAAGCTTTCTTT.

In nucleotides, the CDR3 is TGTGCTAGTGGCCCCCGGGACAGCAGCACAGATACGCAGTATTTT. Protein: CASGPRDSSTDTQYF. This chain connects TRBV12-5 to TRBJ2-3; 7 positions match TRBD1. From germline, CDR1 is LGHNT and CDR2 FRNRAP. The trim removed 6 bases at V and 0 bases at J, leaving 6 bases unmatched. This CDR3 contains 15 residues.

The V and J genes are TRBV5-4 and TRBJ2-1; 7 nucleotides align to TRBD1. Germline CDR1 SGHNT, CDR2 YYREEE (reference sequence). Germline trimming cut 4 bases from V and 4 bases from J; bases unmatched to any gene: 8. There are 15 residues in the CDR3. This CDR3 is CASSPGTVTYNEQFF. The CDR3 coding sequence is TGTGCCAGCAGCCCCGGGACAGTGACATACAATGAGCAGTTCTTC.

V and J are TRBV11-2 and TRBJ2-3; D may be TRBD2 (7 bases). V gave up 1 base and J gave up 1 base, with 15 bases separating them. The CDR3 is 17 residues long. CDR1 is SGHAT, CDR2 FQNNGV, per germline. The CDR3 sequence is CASSLVWGGLGTDTQYF. CDR3 nucleotide sequence: TGTGCCAGCAGCTTAGTTTGGGGGGGCTTGGGCACAGATACGCAGTATTTT.

The chain carries TRBV12-5 and TRBJ2-7; D ambiguous. The germline V and J ends were trimmed by 6 bases and 0 bases, with 12 bases remaining between them. Germline V gene data show CDR1 as LGHNT and CDR2 as FRNRAP. This CDR3 is 14 amino acids long. CDR3 loop: CASGYDGFSYEQYF. Here the CDR3 DNA reads TGTGCTAGTGGCTATGACGGGTTCTCCTACGAGCAGTACTTC.

The chain combines TRBV7-9 with TRBJ2-1, with 13 bases fitting TRBD2. The ends lost 5 bases at V and 9 bases at J; junction bases unmatched: 7. The length of the CDR3 is 15 residues. Germline loops: CDR1 SEHNR, CDR2 FQNEAQ (reference sequence). The CDR3 spells CASSPGLAGLGEQFF. DNA of the CDR3: TGTGCCAGCAGCCCGGGACTAGCGGGGCTGGGTGAGCAGTTCTTC. Based on the CDR3 plus reference TRBV7-9 and TRBJ2-1, the full variable domain is DTGVSQNPRHKITKRGQNVTFRCDPISEHNRLYWYRQTLGQGPEFLTYFQNEAQLEKSRLLSDRFSAERPKGSFSTLEIQRTEQGDSAMYLCASSPGLAGLGEQFFGPGTRLTVL.

J is TRBJ1-1 and V is TRBV7-2; TRBD1 aligns across 8 bases. The germline gives CDR1 SGHTA, CDR2 FQGNSA. V was clipped by 5 bases and J by 5 bases; unmatched bases: 7. The CDR3 is 14 residues long. The CDR3: CASSLQGVRTEAFF. For the CDR3, the DNA is TGTGCCAGCAGCCTACAGGGGGTCAGGACTGAAGCTTTCTTT.

The chain uses TRBV19 and TRBJ2-1; 8 bases line up with TRBD2. The V gene end was trimmed by 4 bases and the J gene end by 0 bases; junction bases not matched to a gene: 2. The germline gives CDR1 LNHDA, CDR2 SQIVND (reference sequence). The CDR3 runs to 15 residues. The DNA for the CDR3 is TGTGCCAGTAGTAGCGGGGGGAGCTCCTACAATGAGCAGTTCTTC. The encoded protein is CASSSGGSSYNEQFF.